This T cell receptor (beta chain) was sequenced in a study of blood T cell repertoires in COVID-19. In the study overall: Samples taken during acute and convalescent COVID-19 were collected in the United States, Italy and Spain. Sources were T cells, B-cell-depleted T cells, or PBMCs; the material itself was cDNA or gDNA.

During active infection, Seattle patients enrolled and were then monitored through disease. Germline-derived CDR1 and CDR2 are SQVTM and ANQGSEA. CDR3 length equals 14 residues. The J segment lost 4 bases and the V segment lost 4 bases, leaving 6 bases of the junction unmatched. How the authors handled the data: Scientists estimated how many nucleated cells there were by amplifying reference gene primers. TCRdb keeps only in-frame clones here, not all; method: immunoSEQ multiplex PCR. V and J calls and clone size come straight from that table; D and trimming were deduced from the DNA. This sample yields just under 350,000 clones, of which 85% to 90% are seen a single time; over 6% belongs to the top ten.

The V and J genes are TRBV29-1 and TRBJ2-5; TRBD2 agrees at 10 bases. Sequencing input: peripheral blood. The receptor was isolated from a woman in her 50s with COVID-19, enrolled during active disease. CDR3 sequence reads: CSVGSSGSSETQYF. CDR3 nucleotide sequence: TGCAGCGTTGGGTCTAGCGGGAGTTCAGAGACCCAGTACTTC.